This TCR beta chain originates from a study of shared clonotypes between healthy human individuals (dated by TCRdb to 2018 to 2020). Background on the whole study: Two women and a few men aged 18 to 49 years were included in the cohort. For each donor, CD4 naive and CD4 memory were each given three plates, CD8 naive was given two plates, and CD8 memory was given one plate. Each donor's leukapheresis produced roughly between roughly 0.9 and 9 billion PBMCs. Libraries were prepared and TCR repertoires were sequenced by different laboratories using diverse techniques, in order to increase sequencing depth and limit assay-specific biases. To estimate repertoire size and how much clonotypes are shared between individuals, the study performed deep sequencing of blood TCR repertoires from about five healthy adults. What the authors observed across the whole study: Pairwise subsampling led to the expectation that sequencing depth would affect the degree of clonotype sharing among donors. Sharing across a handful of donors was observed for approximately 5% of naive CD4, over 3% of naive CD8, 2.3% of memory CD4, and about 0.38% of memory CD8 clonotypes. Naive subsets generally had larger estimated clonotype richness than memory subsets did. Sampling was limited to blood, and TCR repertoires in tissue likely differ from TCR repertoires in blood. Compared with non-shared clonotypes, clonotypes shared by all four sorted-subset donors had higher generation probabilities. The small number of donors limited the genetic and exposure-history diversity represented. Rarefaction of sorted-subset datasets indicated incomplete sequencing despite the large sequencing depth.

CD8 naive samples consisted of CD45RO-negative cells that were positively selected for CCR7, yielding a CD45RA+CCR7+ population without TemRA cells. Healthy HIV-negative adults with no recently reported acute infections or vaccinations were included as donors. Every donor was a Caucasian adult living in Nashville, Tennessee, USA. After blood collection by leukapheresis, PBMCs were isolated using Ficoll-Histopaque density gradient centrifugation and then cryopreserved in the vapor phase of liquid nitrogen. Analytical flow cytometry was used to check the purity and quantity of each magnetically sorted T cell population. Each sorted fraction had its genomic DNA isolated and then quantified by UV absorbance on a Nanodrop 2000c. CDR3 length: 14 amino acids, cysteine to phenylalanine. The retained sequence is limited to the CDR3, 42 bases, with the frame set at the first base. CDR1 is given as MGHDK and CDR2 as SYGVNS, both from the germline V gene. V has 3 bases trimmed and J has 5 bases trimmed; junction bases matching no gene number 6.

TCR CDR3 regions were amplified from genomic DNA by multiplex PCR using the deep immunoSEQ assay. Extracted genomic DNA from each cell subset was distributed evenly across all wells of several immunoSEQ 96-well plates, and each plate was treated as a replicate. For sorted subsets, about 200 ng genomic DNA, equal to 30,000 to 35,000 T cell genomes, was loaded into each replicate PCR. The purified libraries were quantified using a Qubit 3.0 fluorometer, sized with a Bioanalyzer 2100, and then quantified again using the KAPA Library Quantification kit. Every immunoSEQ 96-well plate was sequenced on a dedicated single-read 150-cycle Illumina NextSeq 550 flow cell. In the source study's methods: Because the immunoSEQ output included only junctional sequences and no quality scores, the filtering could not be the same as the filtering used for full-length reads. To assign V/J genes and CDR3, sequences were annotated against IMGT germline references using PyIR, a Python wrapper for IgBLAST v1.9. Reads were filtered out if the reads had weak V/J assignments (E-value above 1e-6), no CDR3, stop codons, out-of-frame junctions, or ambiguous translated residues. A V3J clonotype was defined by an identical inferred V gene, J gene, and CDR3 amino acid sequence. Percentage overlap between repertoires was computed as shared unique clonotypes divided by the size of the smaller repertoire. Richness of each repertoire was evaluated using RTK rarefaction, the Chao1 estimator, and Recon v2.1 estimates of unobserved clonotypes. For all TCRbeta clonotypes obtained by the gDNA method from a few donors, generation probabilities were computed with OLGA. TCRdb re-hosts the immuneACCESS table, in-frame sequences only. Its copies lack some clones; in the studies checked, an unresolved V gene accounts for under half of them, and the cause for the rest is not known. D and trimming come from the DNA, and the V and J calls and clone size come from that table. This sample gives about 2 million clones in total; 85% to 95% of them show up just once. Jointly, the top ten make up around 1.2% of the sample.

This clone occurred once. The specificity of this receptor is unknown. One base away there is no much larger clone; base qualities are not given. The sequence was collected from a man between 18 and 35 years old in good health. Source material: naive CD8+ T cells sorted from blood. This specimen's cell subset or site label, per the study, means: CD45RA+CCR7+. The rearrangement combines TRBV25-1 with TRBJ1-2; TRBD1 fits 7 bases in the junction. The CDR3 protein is CASSDRGQGYGYTF. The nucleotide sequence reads TGTGCCAGCAGTGATAGGGGGCAGGGGTATGGCTACACCTTC.